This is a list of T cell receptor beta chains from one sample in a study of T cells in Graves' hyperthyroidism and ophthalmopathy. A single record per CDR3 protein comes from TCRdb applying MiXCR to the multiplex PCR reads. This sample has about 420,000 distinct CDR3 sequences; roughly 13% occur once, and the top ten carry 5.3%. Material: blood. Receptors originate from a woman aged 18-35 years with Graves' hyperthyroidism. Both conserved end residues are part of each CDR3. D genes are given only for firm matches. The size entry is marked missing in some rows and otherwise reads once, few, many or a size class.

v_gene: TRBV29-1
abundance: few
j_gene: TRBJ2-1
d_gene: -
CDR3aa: CSVEDPARSSYNEQFF
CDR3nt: TGCAGCGTTGAAGATCCCGCCCGGAGCTCCTACAATGAGCAGTTCTTC

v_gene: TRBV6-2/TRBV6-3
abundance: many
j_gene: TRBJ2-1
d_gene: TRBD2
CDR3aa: CASTKAGALTEQFF
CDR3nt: TGTGCCAGCACCAAAGCGGGGGCCCTCACGGAGCAGTTCTTC

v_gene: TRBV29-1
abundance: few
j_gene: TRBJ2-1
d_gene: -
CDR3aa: CSVPGSSYNEQFF
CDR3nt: TGCAGCGTTCCCGGTTCTAGTTACAATGAGCAGTTCTTC

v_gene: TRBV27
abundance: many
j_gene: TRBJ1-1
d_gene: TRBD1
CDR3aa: CASSSYRGSRSEAFF
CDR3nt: TGTGCCAGCAGTTCTTACAGGGGGTCGAGATCTGAAGCTTTCTTT

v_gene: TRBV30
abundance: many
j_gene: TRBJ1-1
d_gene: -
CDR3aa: CAWSEWNTEAFF
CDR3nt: TGTGCCTGGAGTGAGTGGAACACTGAAGCTTTCTTT

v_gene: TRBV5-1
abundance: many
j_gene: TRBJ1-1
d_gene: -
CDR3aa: CASRGAGTEAFF
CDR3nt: TGCGCCAGCCGCGGGGCTGGCACTGAAGCTTTCTTT

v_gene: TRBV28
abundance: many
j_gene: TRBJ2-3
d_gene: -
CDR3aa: CASSLLPFPDTQYF
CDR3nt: TGTGCCAGCAGTTTACTCCCATTTCCAGATACGCAGTATTTT

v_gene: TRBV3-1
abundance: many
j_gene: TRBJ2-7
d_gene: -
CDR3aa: CASSPSGIRDEQYF
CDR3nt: TGTGCCAGCAGCCCATCAGGGATCAGGGACGAGCAGTACTTC

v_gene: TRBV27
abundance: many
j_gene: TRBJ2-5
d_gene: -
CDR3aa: CASSLARSQETQYF
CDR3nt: TGTGCCAGCAGTTTGGCCCGGAGTCAAGAGACCCAGTACTTC

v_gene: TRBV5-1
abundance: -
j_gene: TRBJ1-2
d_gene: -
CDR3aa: CASSSMFNYGYTF
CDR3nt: TGCGCCAGCAGCTCGATGTTTAACTATGGCTACACCTTC

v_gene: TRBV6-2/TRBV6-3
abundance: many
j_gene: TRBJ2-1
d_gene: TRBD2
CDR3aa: CASSYLLAGSGPHIRFF
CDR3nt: TGTGCCAGCAGTTACCTCCTAGCGGGTAGCGGCCCACACATCCGGTTCTTC

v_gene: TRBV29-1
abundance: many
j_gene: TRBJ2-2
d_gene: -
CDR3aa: CSVDRENTGELFF
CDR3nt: TGCAGCGTTGACAGGGAGAACACCGGGGAGCTGTTTTTT

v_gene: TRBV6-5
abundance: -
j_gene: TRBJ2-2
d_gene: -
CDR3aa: CASSYGRSSSGELFF
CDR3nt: TGTGCCAGCAGTTACGGGAGATCCTCCAGCGGGGAGCTGTTTTTT

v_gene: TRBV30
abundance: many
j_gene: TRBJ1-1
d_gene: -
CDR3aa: CACQTSGSTEAFF
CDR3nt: TGTGCCTGCCAAACTAGCGGGAGTACTGAAGCTTTCTTT

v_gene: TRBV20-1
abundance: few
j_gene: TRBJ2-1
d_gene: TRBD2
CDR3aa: CSARGTSGIREQFF
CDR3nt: TGCAGTGCTCGAGGGACTAGCGGGATACGAGAGCAGTTCTTC

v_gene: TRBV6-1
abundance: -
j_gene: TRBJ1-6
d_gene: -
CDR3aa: CASSEIQNSPLHF
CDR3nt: TGTGCCAGCAGTGAAATTCAGAATTCACCCCTCCACTTT

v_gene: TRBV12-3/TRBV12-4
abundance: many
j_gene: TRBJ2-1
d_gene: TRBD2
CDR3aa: CASRTGLAGSRSYNEQFF
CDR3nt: TGTGCCAGCAGGACAGGACTAGCGGGCTCCCGCTCCTACAATGAGCAGTTCTTC

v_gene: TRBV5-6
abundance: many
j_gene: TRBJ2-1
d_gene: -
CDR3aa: CASSRPPGSDNEQFF
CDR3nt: TGTGCCAGCAGCCGACCGCCGGGGTCGGACAATGAGCAGTTCTTC

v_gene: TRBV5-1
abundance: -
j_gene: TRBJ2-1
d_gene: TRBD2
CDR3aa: CASSLPTSGRYNEQFF
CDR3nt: TGCGCCAGCAGCTTGCCCACTAGCGGGAGGTACAATGAGCAGTTCTTC

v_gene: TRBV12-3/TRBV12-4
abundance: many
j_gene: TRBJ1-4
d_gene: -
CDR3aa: CASSLGGWGEKLFF
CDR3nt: TGTGCCAGCAGTTTGGGAGGTTGGGGCGAAAAACTGTTTTTT

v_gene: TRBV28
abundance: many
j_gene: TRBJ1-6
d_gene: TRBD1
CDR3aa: CASRDRDNGSPLHF
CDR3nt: TGTGCCAGCAGAGACAGGGATAATGGATCACCCCTCCACTTT

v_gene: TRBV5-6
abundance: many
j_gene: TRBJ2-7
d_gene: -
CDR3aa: CASSGGKSYKQYF
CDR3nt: TGTGCCAGCAGCGGGGGGAAGTCCTACAAGCAGTACTTC

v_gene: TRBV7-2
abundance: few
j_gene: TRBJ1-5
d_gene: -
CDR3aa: CASSARTGRYSNQPQHF
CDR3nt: TGTGCCAGCAGCGCCCGTACCGGCCGTTATAGCAATCAGCCCCAGCATTTT

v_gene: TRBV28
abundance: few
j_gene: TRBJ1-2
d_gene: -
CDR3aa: CAGSHRQGRFYGYTF
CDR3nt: TGTGCCGGCAGCCACCGTCAGGGGCGGTTCTATGGCTACACCTTC

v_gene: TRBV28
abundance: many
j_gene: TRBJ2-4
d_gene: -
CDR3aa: CASSLYSGADIQYF
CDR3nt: TGTGCCAGCAGTTTATATTCAGGGGCGGACATTCAGTACTTC

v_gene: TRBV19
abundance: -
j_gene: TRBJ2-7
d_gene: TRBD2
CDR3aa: CASSVASGTYEQYF
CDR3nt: TGTGCCAGTAGTGTGGCTAGCGGAACCTACGAGCAGTACTTC

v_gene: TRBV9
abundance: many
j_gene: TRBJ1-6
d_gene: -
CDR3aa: CASSFGLRTDNSPLHF
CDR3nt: TGTGCCAGCAGTTTCGGCCTACGGACTGATAATTCACCCCTCCACTTT

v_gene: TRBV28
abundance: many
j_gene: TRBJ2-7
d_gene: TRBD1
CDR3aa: CASSPRQGGSYEQYF
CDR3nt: TGTGCCAGCAGTCCCCGACAGGGCGGCTCCTACGAGCAGTACTTC

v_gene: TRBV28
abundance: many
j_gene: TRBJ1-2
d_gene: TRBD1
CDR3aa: CASSWDRGRGYTF
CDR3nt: TGTGCCAGCAGTTGGGACAGGGGTCGGGGCTACACCTTC

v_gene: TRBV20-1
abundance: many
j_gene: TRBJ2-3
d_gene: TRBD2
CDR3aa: CSARDPGLAGGMTDTQYF
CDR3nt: TGCAGTGCTAGAGATCCGGGACTAGCGGGAGGGATGACAGATACGCAGTATTTT

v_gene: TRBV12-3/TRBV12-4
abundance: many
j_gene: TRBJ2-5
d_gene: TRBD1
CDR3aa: CASSSPDRAETQYF
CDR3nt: TGTGCCAGCAGTTCGCCGGACAGGGCGGAGACCCAGTACTTC

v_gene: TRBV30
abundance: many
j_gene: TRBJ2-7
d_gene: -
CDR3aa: CAWMRVRLDEQYF
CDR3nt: TGTGCCTGGATGAGGGTCCGACTAGACGAGCAGTACTTC

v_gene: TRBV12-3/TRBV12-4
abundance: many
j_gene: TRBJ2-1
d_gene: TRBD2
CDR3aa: CASRQRESFLEQFF
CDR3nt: TGTGCCAGCAGGCAGCGGGAGTCGTTTCTTGAGCAGTTCTTC

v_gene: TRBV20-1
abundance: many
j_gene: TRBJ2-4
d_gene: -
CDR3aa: CSAKERWKNIQYF
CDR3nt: TGCAGTGCTAAAGAGCGGTGGAAAAACATTCAGTACTTC

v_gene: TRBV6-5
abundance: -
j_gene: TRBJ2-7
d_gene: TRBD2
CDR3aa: CASSYRGGPYEQYF
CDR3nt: TGTGCCAGCAGTTATCGGGGGGGACCCTACGAGCAGTACTTC